Listed below are T cell receptor beta chains from one sample, sequenced in a study of blood T cell repertoires in COVID-19. Only in-frame clones appear in the TCRdb table, and some are missing; sequencing was by immunoSEQ multiplex PCR. Found here are roughly 280,000 clones, around four fifths of them singletons; the top ten hold about 4.9%. Sequenced: peripheral blood. Receptors originate from a man aged 55-75 years who had recovered from COVID-19. Both conserved end residues are part of each CDR3. A D gene is named only where the DNA matches it firmly. Size values are once, few and many counts, or a class for expanded clones, and some rows have none.

TRBV29-1	-	-	TRBJ1-2	TGCAGCGTTCTCCCAGTAGCAGGGAATAACTATGGCTACACCTTC	CSVLPVAGNNYGYTF
TRBV7-7	-	-	TRBJ2-6	TGTGCTAGCAGCCCAGGATTGGCTGGGGCCAACGTCCTGACTTTC	CASSPGLAGANVLTF
TRBV24-1	TRBD1	-	TRBJ2-5	TGTGCCACCAGTGAGCCGGGACAGGGGAAAATCGAGACCCAGTACTTC	CATSEPGQGKIETQYF
TRBV5-1	-	once	TRBJ2-7	TGCGCCAGCAGCTCGGACAGCGCCTACGAGCAGTACTTC	CASSSDSAYEQYF
TRBV13	-	-	TRBJ1-2	TGTGCCAGCAGCTTAGGGACGGGGGGTGGCTACACCTTC	CASSLGTGGGYTF
TRBV3-1/TRBV3-2	TRBD1	-	TRBJ1-6	TGTGCCAGCAGCTCCCGACAGGGCCGTGATTCACCCCTCCACTTT	CASSSRQGRDSPLHF
TRBV6-6	-	few	TRBJ1-2	TGTGCCAGCAGTCTGACCGGGACACTTTATGGCTACACCTTC	CASSLTGTLYGYTF
TRBV27	-	-	TRBJ2-7	TGTGCCAGCAGTCCCTCATTTAGCTCCTACGAGCAGTACTTC	CASSPSFSSYEQYF
TRBV7-9	TRBD1	few	TRBJ2-1	TGTGCCAGCAGCTTAGCAGGGGGCGCCTACAATGAGCAGTTCTTC	CASSLAGGAYNEQFF
TRBV19	-	few	TRBJ2-1	TGTGCCAGTACTTCCTTTGGGGGGGCCCCCTACAATGAGCAGTTCTTC	CASTSFGGAPYNEQFF
TRBV2	-	-	TRBJ1-6	TGTGCCAGCATCCAAGAGGGAGGGGCAAATTCACCCCTCCACTTT	CASIQEGGANSPLHF
TRBV5-6	-	-	TRBJ2-1	TGTGCCAGCAGCTTGTACCACAACAATGAGCAGTTCTTC	CASSLYHNNEQFF
TRBV9	TRBD2	once	TRBJ2-1	TGTGCCAGCAGCGTAGCTCAGCGGGGGGGCAGTGAGCAGTTCTTC	CASSVAQRGGSEQFF
TRBV7-6	TRBD2	-	TRBJ2-7	TGTGCCAGCAGCTTATGGGAGGGCCAGGGCGAGCAGTACTTC	CASSLWEGQGEQYF
TRBV5-6	-	-	TRBJ2-1	TGTGCCAGCAGCTTCACAGGAGTTTTTTACAATGAGCAGTTCTTC	CASSFTGVFYNEQFF
TRBV5-1	TRBD2	-	TRBJ2-3	TGCGCCAGCAGCTTGGGCCCCTCCACTAGCGAGGGTACGCAGTATTTT	CASSLGPSTSEGTQYF
TRBV28	-	-	TRBJ2-5	TGTGCCAGCAGTAAACCAGGGTACTTAGAGACCCAGTACTTC	CASSKPGYLETQYF
TRBV23-1	-	-	TRBJ2-1	TGCGCCAGTAATTGCGGTGAGCAGTTCTTC	CASNCGEQFF
TRBV18	-	-	TRBJ2-1	TGTGCCAGCTCACCACCGCCTAGCGCGAACGAGGGTCGCTCCTACAATGAGCAGTTCTTC	CASSPPPSANEGRSYNEQFF
TRBV5-1	-	-	TRBJ1-3	TGCGCCAGCAGCGACGGGACACCCGGAAACACCATATATTTT	CASSDGTPGNTIYF
TRBV7-3	TRBD1	-	TRBJ2-3	TGTGCCAGCAGCTTTGGGACAGGGGTTTCAGATACGCAGTATTTT	CASSFGTGVSDTQYF
TRBV3-1/TRBV3-2	TRBD2	-	TRBJ2-5	TGTGCCAGCAGCGTTAGCGGGAGGGGAGAGACCCAGTACTTC	CASSVSGRGETQYF
TRBV28	-	-	TRBJ2-3	TGTTTCACTAGCAGAGGCACAGATACGCAGTATTTT	CFTSRGTDTQYF
TRBV2	TRBD1	-	TRBJ2-6	TGTGCCAGCAGTGCTAACAGGGGGCACTCTGGGGCCAACGTCCTGACTTTC	CASSANRGHSGANVLTF
TRBV4-2	-	-	TRBJ1-3	TGTGCCAGCAGCCAAGATGACGAGGCTGGAAACACCATATATTTT	CASSQDDEAGNTIYF
TRBV2	-	-	TRBJ1-4	TGTGCCAGCAGAGGACAGTTTGAAAAACTGTTTTTT	CASRGQFEKLFF
TRBV5-6	-	-	TRBJ1-1	TGTGCCAGCAGCGCAACAGGGTGGGGCACTGAAGCTTTCTTT	CASSATGWGTEAFF
TRBV7-9	-	-	TRBJ1-5	TGTGCCAGCAGCCATGGACAGTTAAATCAGCCCCAGCATTTT	CASSHGQLNQPQHF
TRBV19	-	few	TRBJ2-2	TGTGCCAGTAGTATCTCAGTTACCGGGGAGCTGTTTTTT	CASSISVTGELFF
TRBV5-1	-	-	TRBJ2-6	TGCGCCAGCAGAAAGTGGGAGTCTGGGGCCAACGTCCTGACTTTC	CASRKWESGANVLTF
TRBV10-3	TRBD1	-	TRBJ2-1	TGTGCCATCGGAGGGGACAGGGGTGCTAGGTTGAGGCAGTTCTTC	CAIGGDRGARLRQFF
TRBV4-1	TRBD1	-	TRBJ2-5	TGCGCCAGCAGCCGAGGGACAGGGGCCGGAGAGACCCAGTACTTC	CASSRGTGAGETQYF
TRBV5-8	TRBD2	-	TRBJ2-5	TGTGCCAGCAGCTTGGGGGTCCGGACTAGTAAGTCGACCCAGTACTTC	CASSLGVRTSKSTQYF
TRBV10-2	-	once	TRBJ2-1	TGCGCCAGCAGTGAGGACCCCCTGACAGCTGAGCAGTTCTTC	CASSEDPLTAEQFF
TRBV18	-	-	TRBJ2-7	TGTGCCAGCTCACGCGGGCCGGGGGGCCCTACCGACGAGCAGTACTTC	CASSRGPGGPTDEQYF
TRBV6-2/TRBV6-3	-	once	TRBJ1-4	TGTGCCAGCAGTCTCAGGGCGGTTCAGGTCGCAACTAATGAAAAACTGTTTTTT	CASSLRAVQVATNEKLFF
TRBV5-5	TRBD1	-	TRBJ1-4	TGTGCCAGCAGCGAGTACAGGGGCGGGGATGAAAAACTGTTTTTT	CASSEYRGGDEKLFF
TRBV19	TRBD1	-	TRBJ2-5	TGTGCCAGTAGTATAGGGGGGGCGACAGGGGAAGAGACCCAGTACTTC	CASSIGGATGEETQYF
TRBV15	-	-	TRBJ1-4	TGTGCCACCAGCGGGACTATGGGGGCAGGCGAAAAACTGTTTTTT	CATSGTMGAGEKLFF
TRBV29-1	-	-	TRBJ2-1	TGCAGCGTTGAGCGAAACAATGAGCAGTTCTTC	CSVERNNEQFF
TRBV7-3	-	-	TRBJ2-2	TGTGCCAGCAGCTTAACACTCTCGGGGGCCGGGGAGCTGTTTTTT	CASSLTLSGAGELFF
TRBV4-2	TRBD1	-	TRBJ1-2	TGTGCCAGCAGCCAACCCGGGACAGGAGTTATTGCCGACTATGGCTACACCTTC	CASSQPGTGVIADYGYTF
TRBV27	-	-	TRBJ2-3	TGTGCCAGCAGTTTACGCGGGTACAGCACAGATACGCAGTATTTT	CASSLRGYSTDTQYF
TRBV12-3/TRBV12-4	TRBD2	-	TRBJ2-5	TGTGCCAGCAGGACTAGCGGGACAGAGACCCAGTACTTC	CASRTSGTETQYF
TRBV6-5	TRBD2	-	TRBJ2-3	TGTGCCAGCAGTCGGACTAGCGGATTCACAGATACGCAGTATTTT	CASSRTSGFTDTQYF
TRBV19	TRBD2	-	TRBJ2-1	TGTGCCAGTAGTGCCGACCTAGCGGGAGGGAGGGATGAGCAGTTCTTC	CASSADLAGGRDEQFF
TRBV3-1/TRBV3-2	-	-	TRBJ2-1	TGTGCCAGCAGTCCCCCCCAGTCGCCCTACAATGAGCAGTTCTTC	CASSPPQSPYNEQFF
TRBV5-3	-	-	TRBJ1-5	TGTGCCAGAAGCCCAAATAACAGGGTCTGGCAGCCCCAGCATTTT	CARSPNNRVWQPQHF
TRBV10-3	TRBD1	-	TRBJ2-7	TGTGCCATCCCCGCCAGGGGGCAGGAGTACTTC	CAIPARGQEYF
TRBV7-9	-	-	TRBJ1-3	TGTGCCAGCAGCGCGCTTGGGCCCGGAGGACATTTT	CASSALGPGGHF
TRBV11-2	TRBD2	-	TRBJ2-5	TGTGCCAGCAGCTCCTGGGGCTTAGCGGGGAAGGAGACCCAGTACTTC	CASSSWGLAGKETQYF
TRBV2	TRBD1	-	TRBJ1-1	TGTGCCAGCACCCGGGACAGCAGCACTGAAGCTTTCTTT	CASTRDSSTEAFF
TRBV6-2/TRBV6-3	-	-	TRBJ1-5	TGTGCCAGCAGTTACAGACCGCGGGATCAGCCCCAGCATTTT	CASSYRPRDQPQHF
TRBV6-5	TRBD2	once	TRBJ2-5	TGTGCCAGCACCCCCTTTAGCGGGAGGGTGGAGACCCAGTACTTC	CASTPFSGRVETQYF
TRBV5-1	-	-	TRBJ2-6	TGCGCCAGCAGCTTGACTGTCCTTTCTGGGGCCAACGTCCTGACTTTC	CASSLTVLSGANVLTF
TRBV10-3	-	-	TRBJ1-1	TGTGCCATCAGTGAGTCTGGGAGGAGTAGCACTGAAGCTTTCTTT	CAISESGRSSTEAFF
TRBV27	-	-	TRBJ2-6	TGTGCCAGCAGTCCGCGACAGCCTTCAGGGGCCAACGTCCTGACTTTC	CASSPRQPSGANVLTF
TRBV3-1/TRBV3-2	-	-	TRBJ1-3	TGTGCCAGCAGCCAAGGGACATCCCCCATATATTTT	CASSQGTSPIYF
TRBV15	-	-	TRBJ1-5	TGTGCCACCAGCAGAGCGGTCATCACTATGCAGCCCCAGCATTTT	CATSRAVITMQPQHF
TRBV6-5	TRBD1	once	TRBJ2-5	TGTGCCAGCAGCATGGACAGGGTACTCAGGGCCCAGTACTTC	CASSMDRVLRAQYF